This passage covers 23 T cell receptor beta chains from one sample sequenced in a study of post-analysis software for immune sequencing data. The study's findings and limits: Controls showed lower frequencies than patients for five or six TRBV segments, and TRBV5-6, TRBV5-1 and TRBV20-1 were among these.

Tagging with unique molecular identifiers was a feature of the TCR beta cDNA libraries. MiXCR, applied by TCRdb to the PCR reads, yields one record per CDR3 protein. The sample holds roughly 430,000 distinct CDR3 sequences; 39% are singletons and the top ten take roughly 8.2%. These receptors have no identified antigens. Specimen: blood. The receptors stem from a girl under 10 years old with multiple sclerosis.

The gene calls are TRBV5-6 and TRBJ2-7; the match to TRBD1 covers 10 bases. The better agreement between TRBJ2-5 and the DNA end casts doubt on the J call. The CDR3 has 13 residues. Germline V lookup: CDR1 SGHDT, CDR2 YYEEEE. The CDR3 loop is CASSWGQGETQYF. CDR3 bases: TGTGCCAGCAGCTGGGGACAGGGGGAGACCCAGTACTTC.

With respect to this clonotype: A read error may produce the germline difference seen at one junction end. The rearrangement joins TRBV3-1 to TRBJ2-1; D call uncertain. The germline gives CDR1 LGHDT, CDR2 YNNKEL (reference sequence). The length of the CDR3 is 13 residues. The CDR3 region is CASSQSPENGQFF. Here the CDR3 DNA reads TGTGCCAGCAGCCAGAGCCCTGAGAATGGGCAGTTCTTC.

This clonotype was detected only a few times. V and J are TRBV6-5 and TRBJ2-7; tentatively, D is TRBD1 or TRBD2 (6 bases each). Between the trimmed V and J ends, which lost 5 bases and 5 bases, there was a span of 13 bases. The germline CDR1 and CDR2 sequences are MNHEY and SVGAGI. The CDR3 has 13 amino acids. Written as DNA, the CDR3 is TGTGCCAGCAGTCTCGTTGGGGGGCACGAGCAGTACTTC. Translated, it gives CASSLVGGHEQYF.

The chain couples TRBV5-1 to TRBJ1-2; 10 bases agree with TRBD1. The germline V gene has CDR1 SGHRS and CDR2 YFSETQ. The CDR3 covers 17 residues. The V gene end was trimmed by 0 bases and the J gene end by 6 bases; junction bases not matched to a gene: 11. CDR3 amino acids: CASSLDNPGTGADGYTF. For the CDR3, the DNA is TGCGCCAGCAGCTTGGACAACCCCGGGACAGGGGCGGATGGCTACACCTTC.

This CDR3 reads CASSQVTSGTAEQYF. CDR3 sequence (DNA): TGTGCCAGCAGCCAAGTGACTAGCGGGACCGCGGAGCAGTACTTC. V is TRBV3-1 and J is TRBJ2-5; the match to TRBD2 covers 11 bases. The CDR3 is 15 amino acids. Germline loops: CDR1 LGHDT, CDR2 YNNKEL (reference sequence). The J segment lost 11 bases and the V segment lost 1 base, leaving 9 bases of the junction unmatched.

The J gene is TRBJ2-7, the V gene TRBV5-1; TRBD2 might be the D (6 bases). V was shortened by 4 bases and J by 5 bases, with 19 bases between the two germline ends. Germline CDR1 and CDR2: SGHRS and YFSETQ. The CDR3 length is 15 residues. Here the CDR3 reads CASSPAIRGTNEQYF. For the CDR3, the DNA is TGCGCCAGCAGCCCGGCCATCCGGGGGACCAACGAGCAGTACTTC.

This sequence joins TRBV29-1 and TRBJ2-1; D may be TRBD2 (6 bases). The germline V gene has CDR1 SQVTM and CDR2 ANQGSEA. The CDR3 has 15 amino acids. V lost 3 bases and J 5 bases, leaving 17 bases between the germline ends. The CDR3 DNA sequence: TGCAGCGTTGAGCCTCGGCACCGCGGGGACAATGAGCAGTTCTTC. This sequence encodes CSVEPRHRGDNEQFF.

This clonotype was observed a handful of times. The rearrangement uses TRBV7-2 and TRBJ2-1, with a tentative D call TRBD1 (5 bases). Germline CDR1 is SGHTA and CDR2 is FQGNSA. The V gene lost 4 bases and the J gene lost 6 bases, with 16 bases spanning the gap. The CDR3 is 15 residues long. The CDR3 nucleotides are TGTGCCAGCAGCTCCCCAAAACAGGCGTTCAATGAGCAGTTCTTC. Its protein product is CASSSPKQAFNEQFF.

This clonotype turned up a few times. V usage is TRBV27 and J usage is TRBJ1-5; unclear D gene. The V end lost 10 bases, the J end lost 3 bases, and 13 bases lay between the germline ends. There are 13 residues in the CDR3. Germline assignment: CDR1 MNHEY and CDR2 SMNVEV (reference sequence). CDR3 region: CAIGWSYNQPQHF. CDR3 nucleotide sequence: TGTGCCATCGGTTGGAGTTACAATCAGCCCCAGCATTTT.

This clonotype occurred a few times. The V and J genes are TRBV9 and TRBJ2-1; 11 nucleotides agree with TRBD2. V trimming: 2 bases; J trimming: 5 bases; junction bases outside the gene matches: 3. The CDR3 spans 15 residues. Germline-derived CDR1 and CDR2 are SGDLS and YYNGEE. DNA of the CDR3: TGTGCCAGCAGCGTTAGCGGGGGGGCCAACAATGAGCAGTTCTTC. Translating gives CASSVSGGANNEQFF.

This clonotype was observed a few times. The V call is TRBV13, the J call TRBJ2-7; D uncertain. The germline CDR1 and CDR2 sequences are PRHDT and FYEKMQ (reference sequence). V lost 3 bases to trimming and J lost 5 bases, with 17 bases between them. This CDR3 comprises 15 residues. The CDR3, as DNA: TGTGCCAGCAGCTTTCTTATTTCTAGTTGGGACGAGCAGTACTTC. The encoded protein is CASSFLISSWDEQYF.

The sample holds one count of this clonotype. The V and J genes are TRBV12-3 or TRBV12-4 and TRBJ1-1; possible D gene TRBD1, 6 bases. Trimming cost V 6 bases and J 6 bases, with 35 bases left between them. CDR3 size: 20 residues. As DNA, the CDR3 is TGTGCCAGCAGGAACTTTAAGAGGATCGGGGGGCCGGGCGGGAGACCTGAAGCTTTCTTT. Protein: CASRNFKRIGGPGGRPEAFF.

V and J are TRBV24-1 and TRBJ2-5, with a tentative D call TRBD1 (6 bases). CDR1 is KGHDR, CDR2 SFDVKD, per germline. Trimming cost V 4 bases and J 3 bases, with 20 bases left between them. The length of the CDR3 is 17 residues. The CDR3 region has the DNA TGTGCCACCAGTGACCGAGGACAGTCCCAAGGGAAAGAGACCCAGTACTTC. This codes for CATSDRGQSQGKETQYF.

This clonotype was seen more than once but under ten times. This chain joins TRBV29-1 and TRBJ2-7; D gene unclear. CDR1 is SQVTM, CDR2 ANQGSEA, per germline. There are 16 residues in the CDR3. Trimming pared 2 bases from V and 1 base from J, leaving 18 bases between. As DNA, the CDR3 is TGCAGCGTTGAATCGTCGAGACACGACACATCCTACGAGCAGTACTTC. Translated, it gives CSVESSRHDTSYEQYF.

The DNA for the CDR3 is TGCAGTACTGCCAATAGCGGGGGCGCAGATACGCAGTATTTT. Translating gives CSTANSGGADTQYF. The chain employs TRBV20-1 and TRBJ2-3, with 9 nucleotides matching TRBD2. Germline V lookup: CDR1 DFQATT, CDR2 SNEGSKA (reference sequence). The CDR3 runs to 14 residues. The junction had 10 bases not matched to a gene; V was cut back by 8 bases and J by 4 bases.

This clonotype has more than one count but fewer than ten. The V call is TRBV29-1, the J call TRBJ2-5; D may be TRBD1 or TRBD2 (5 bases each). CDR3 size: 15 residues. Trimming shortened V by 3 bases and J by 1 base, and 15 bases separated the two germline ends. CDR1 and CDR2 from the germline V gene are SQVTM and ANQGSEA. The CDR3 is CSVDRRGLPQETQYF. DNA for the CDR3: TGCAGCGTTGATCGCCGGGGCCTCCCCCAAGAGACCCAGTACTTC.

The chain carries TRBV5-5 and TRBJ1-6, with no clear D. Germline CDR1 is SGHKS and CDR2 is YYEKEE (reference sequence). Trimming pared 0 bases from V and 7 bases from J, leaving 8 bases between. The CDR3 loop spans 14 amino acids. The CDR3 sequence is CASSLAAGNSPLHF. CDR3 in DNA: TGTGCCAGCAGCTTGGCCGCAGGCAATTCACCCCTCCACTTT.

The sample holds one count of this clonotype. This sequence joins TRBV5-1 and TRBJ2-7; D possibly corresponds to TRBD1 (6 bases). Judging by the DNA end, TRBJ2-5 fits better; the J call may be wrong. The CDR3 is made up of 14 amino acids. Germline CDR1 is SGHRS and CDR2 is YFSETQ. The CDR3 region is CASSLGQEKETQYF. For the CDR3, the DNA is TGCGCCAGCAGCTTGGGACAGGAAAAAGAGACCCAGTACTTC.

In this sample, this clonotype turned up a few times. This chain connects TRBV28 to TRBJ2-7; 7 bases line up with TRBD1. V dropped 3 bases and J dropped 1; count of bases not matched to a gene: 3. CDR3 length equals 14 residues. Per the germline V gene, CDR1 is MDHEN and CDR2 is SYDVKM. CDR3 coding DNA: TGTGCCAGCAGTTTCGGGACAGTTTCCTACGAGCAGTACTTC. Encoded protein: CASSFGTVSYEQYF.

This chain connects TRBV12-3 or TRBV12-4 to TRBJ2-1; TRBD1 might be the D (5 bases). This CDR3 contains 15 residues. V shed 5 bases and J shed 0 bases, with 11 bases lying between them. This chain's CDR3 is CASSGAAHSYNEQFF. The CDR3, as DNA: TGTGCCAGCAGTGGGGCGGCCCACTCCTACAATGAGCAGTTCTTC.

About this clonotype itself: Since a much larger clone is just one base distant, this may be a read error. The chain links TRBV6-5 to TRBJ2-1, with D perhaps matching TRBD1 (6 bases). The germline V gene has CDR1 MNHEY and CDR2 SVGAGI. The CDR3 is 13 amino acids. The CDR3 DNA is TGTGCCAGCAGAAGAGGACAGATAAATGAGCTGTTCTTC. It yields the protein CASRRGQINELFF.

This clonotype was detected only a few times. V and J are TRBV6-2 or TRBV6-3 and TRBJ2-1; TRBD2 might be the D (6 bases). The germline V gene encodes CDR1 MNHEY and CDR2 SVGEGT. V shed 2 bases and J shed 5 bases, with 13 bases lying between them. The CDR3 covers 15 residues. CDR3 sequence: CASSYNGGLNNEQFF. Here the CDR3 DNA reads TGTGCCAGCAGTTACAATGGGGGACTCAACAATGAGCAGTTCTTC.

This clonotype has just a few counts. The V gene is TRBV7-2, the J gene TRBJ2-3; no firm D call. Trimming left V 0 bases short and J 5 bases short, with 6 bases between. The CDR3 is made up of 13 amino acids. CDR1 is SGHTA and CDR2 is FQGNSA in the germline V gene. CDR3 nucleotides: TGTGCCAGCAGCTTAGCCATGATAGATACGCAGTATTTT. Protein product: CASSLAMIDTQYF.